The entry that follows covers one TCR beta chain sequence. This clone was observed once. It has no known antigen specificity. Within one base of it there is no much larger clone, and no base qualities were kept. At diagnosis, tumor, uninvolved tumor-adjacent lung and peripheral blood were collected and then preserved as a mix of FFPE and fresh-frozen material. For TCR repertoire profiling, the blood samples were analyzed as peripheral blood mononuclear cells. Based on the germline V gene, the CDR1 and CDR2 sequences are SGHTA and FQGNSA. V ends up 3 bases short and J 8 bases short, with an unmatched junction base count of 3. There are 13 amino acids in the CDR3, from cysteine to phenylalanine inclusive. The kept DNA is CDR3 alone, 39 bases in frame from the first base. The data are from a study of T cells in localized non-small cell lung cancer (dated by TCRdb to about 2020). Some background on the complete study: Comparing tumors with uninvolved tumor-adjacent lungs, the study looked at the T cell repertoires of 200 to 250 patients with early-stage NSCLC. The cohort comprised 236 treatment-naïve NSCLC patients with resected, localized lung tumors. A mean age of approximately 70 years was recorded for the NSCLC patients, of whom under 150 were male and about a hundred were female.

On the study overall, not on this receptor specifically: Because of the exploratory design, TCR variables were selected using unadjusted p-values without false-discovery rate correction. Because multi-region tumor sequencing was not performed, intratumor heterogeneity could not be ruled out. Longer overall survival was associated with higher blood T cell density, whereas shorter survival was associated with higher adjacent-lung clonality. Uninvolved tumor-adjacent lung showed the highest T cell clonality, higher than tumor, which suggests more focused antigenic responses in the adjacent lung. A median of roughly 60 of the top 100 tumor clones were detected in paired uninvolved adjacent lung, and around 27 of these tumor clones were also found among the top 100 clones of the paired uninvolved adjacent lung.

The immunoSEQ Assay was used to sequence TCR beta CDR3 regions from DNA. In the original analysis: T cell density was computed as TCR beta template counts normalized to usable DNA estimated by amplifying housekeeping genes. The preseqR package was used to estimate richness by extrapolating to 400,000 templates for PBMC samples and to 120,000 templates for tissue samples. Clonality was calculated as one minus Pielou's evenness. Tissue-enriched TCRs were identified through differential abundance testing performed on productive amino-acid clonotypes, with a minimum total count of 5 and an alpha of 0.1. The Jaccard Index and the Morisita Overlap Index were used to measure repertoire overlap between compartments. TCR beta CDR3s were clustered by GLIPH together with public tetramer-defined viral CDR3s, and at least three viral sequences plus V-gene enrichment were required for viral motifs. The clones in this table, taken by TCRdb from immuneACCESS, are in-frame only. Not every clone is retained; where verified, under half of the shortfall comes from an unresolved V gene, and the cause of the rest is unknown. V and J calls and clone size come straight from that table; D and trimming were deduced from the DNA. The sample table holds around 67,000 clones, of which roughly 90% were seen once. Approximately 2% of the sample is in the top ten clones.

Material: peripheral blood, obtained before any cancer treatment. The chain was built from TRBV7-2 and TRBJ1-1, with TRBD1 matching 10 junction bases. The receptor was derived from a woman aged 40-75 years with stage I lung adenocarcinoma. The sequenced DNA is TGTGCCAGCAGCTTGGGACAGGGGCTAGAAGCTTTCTTT. Translated, it reads CASSLGQGLEAFF.